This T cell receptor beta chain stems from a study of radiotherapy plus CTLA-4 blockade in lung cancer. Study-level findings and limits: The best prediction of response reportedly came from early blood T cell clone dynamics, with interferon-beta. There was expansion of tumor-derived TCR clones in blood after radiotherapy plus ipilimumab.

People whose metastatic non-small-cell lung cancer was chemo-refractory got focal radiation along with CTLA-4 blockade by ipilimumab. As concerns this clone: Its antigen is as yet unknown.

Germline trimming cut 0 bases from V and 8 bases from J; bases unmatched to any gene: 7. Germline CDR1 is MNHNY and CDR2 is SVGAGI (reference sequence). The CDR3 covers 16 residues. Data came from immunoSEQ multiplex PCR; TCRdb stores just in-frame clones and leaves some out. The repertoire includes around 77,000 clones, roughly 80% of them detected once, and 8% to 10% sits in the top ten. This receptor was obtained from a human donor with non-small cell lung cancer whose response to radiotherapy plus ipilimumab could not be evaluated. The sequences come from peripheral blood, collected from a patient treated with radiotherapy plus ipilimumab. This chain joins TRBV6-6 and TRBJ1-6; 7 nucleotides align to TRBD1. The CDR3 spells CASSYSPDRVDSPLHF. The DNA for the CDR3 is TGTGCCAGCAGTTACTCACCAGACAGGGTTGATTCACCCCTCCACTTT.